This T cell receptor (beta chain) was captured in a study of shared clonotypes between healthy human individuals. In the case of this clone: No antigen is known for it.

Measured with immunoSEQ multiplex PCR; TCRdb has only the in-frame clones, and not every one. The sample lists roughly 700,000 clones; around 72% were seen once. Overall study findings and caveats: Memory subsets generally showed smaller estimated richness than naive subsets did.

The sequencing input was memory CD4+ T cells sorted from blood. Subset of the sample: CD45RA-negative fraction. The sequence came from a woman aged 25 to 39 in good health.

The CDR3 nucleotides are TGTGCCAGCAGCTTCGCCGGGTTCTATGGCTACACCTTC. This sequence encodes CASSFAGFYGYTF. V and J are TRBV7-6 and TRBJ1-2; D gene ambiguous. The V gene's germline CDR1 is SGHVS and CDR2 FNYEAQ. V was clipped by 3 bases and J by 4 bases, with 9 bases between them. This CDR3 has 13 residues. The full variable domain, in which reference TRBV7-6 and TRBJ1-2 provide the parts outside the CDR3, is GAGVSQSPRYKVTKRGQDVALRCDPISGHVSLYWYRQALGQGPEFLTYFNYEAQQDKSGLPNDRFSAERPEGSISTLTIQRTEQRDSAMYRCASSFAGFYGYTFGSGTRLTVV.